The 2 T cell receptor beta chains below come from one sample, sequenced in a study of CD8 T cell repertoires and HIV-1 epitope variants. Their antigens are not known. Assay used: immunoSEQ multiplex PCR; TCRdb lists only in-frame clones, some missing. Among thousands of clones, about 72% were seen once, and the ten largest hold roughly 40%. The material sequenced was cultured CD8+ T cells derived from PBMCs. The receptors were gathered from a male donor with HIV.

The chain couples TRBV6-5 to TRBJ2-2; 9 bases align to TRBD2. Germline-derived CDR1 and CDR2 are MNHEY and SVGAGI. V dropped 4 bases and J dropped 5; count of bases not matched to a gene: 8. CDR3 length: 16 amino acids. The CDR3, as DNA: TGTGCCAGCAGTTCTAAGCGGGAGGAGGTGACCGGGGAGCTGTTTTTT. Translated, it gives CASSSKREEVTGELFF.

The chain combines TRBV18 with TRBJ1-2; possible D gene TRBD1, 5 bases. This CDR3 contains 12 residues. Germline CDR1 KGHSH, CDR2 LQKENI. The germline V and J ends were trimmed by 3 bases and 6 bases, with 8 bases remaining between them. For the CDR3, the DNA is TGTGCCAGCTCACCGGCAGGGCATGGCTACACCTTC. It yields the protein CASSPAGHGYTF.